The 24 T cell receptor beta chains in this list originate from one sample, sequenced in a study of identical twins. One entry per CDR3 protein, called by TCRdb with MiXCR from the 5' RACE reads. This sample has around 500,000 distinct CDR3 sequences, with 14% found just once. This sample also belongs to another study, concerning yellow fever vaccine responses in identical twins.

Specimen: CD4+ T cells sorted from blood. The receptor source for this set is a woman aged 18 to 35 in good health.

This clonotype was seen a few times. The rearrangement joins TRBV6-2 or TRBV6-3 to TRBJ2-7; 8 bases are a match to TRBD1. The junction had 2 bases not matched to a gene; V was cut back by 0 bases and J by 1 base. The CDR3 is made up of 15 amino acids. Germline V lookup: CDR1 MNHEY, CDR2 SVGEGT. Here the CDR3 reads CASSYSWTGSYEQYF. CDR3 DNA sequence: TGTGCCAGCAGTTACTCTTGGACAGGGTCCTACGAGCAGTACTTC.

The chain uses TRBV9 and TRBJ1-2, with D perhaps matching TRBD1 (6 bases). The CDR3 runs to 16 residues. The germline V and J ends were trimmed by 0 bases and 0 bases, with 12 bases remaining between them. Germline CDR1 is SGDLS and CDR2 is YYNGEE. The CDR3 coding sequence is TGTGCCAGCAGCGTAGATCTAGGGACAACTAACTATGGCTACACCTTC. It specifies CASSVDLGTTNYGYTF.

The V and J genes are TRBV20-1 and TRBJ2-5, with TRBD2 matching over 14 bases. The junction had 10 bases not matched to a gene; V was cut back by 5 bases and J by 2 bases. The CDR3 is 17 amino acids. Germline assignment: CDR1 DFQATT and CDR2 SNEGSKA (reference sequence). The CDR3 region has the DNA TGCAGTGCTTTCCCCGGGACTAGCGGGAGTGGGCAAGAGACCCAGTACTTC. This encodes CSAFPGTSGSGQETQYF.

The CDR3 is CATSAGGKETQYF. The DNA for the CDR3 is TGTGCCACCAGTGCCGGGGGCAAAGAGACCCAGTACTTC. The V call is TRBV24-1, the J call TRBJ2-5; D may be TRBD1 or TRBD2 (6 bases each). Germline V gene data show CDR1 as KGHDR and CDR2 as SFDVKD. CDR3 size: 13 residues. V was shortened by 5 bases and J by 3 bases, with 9 bases between the two germline ends.

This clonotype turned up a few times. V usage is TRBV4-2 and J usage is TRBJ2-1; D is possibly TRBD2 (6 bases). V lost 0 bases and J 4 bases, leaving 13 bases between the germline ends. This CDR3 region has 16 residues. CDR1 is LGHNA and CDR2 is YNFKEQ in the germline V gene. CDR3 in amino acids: CASSQDGGPAYNEQFF. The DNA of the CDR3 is TGTGCCAGCAGCCAAGACGGGGGACCGGCATACAATGAGCAGTTCTTC.

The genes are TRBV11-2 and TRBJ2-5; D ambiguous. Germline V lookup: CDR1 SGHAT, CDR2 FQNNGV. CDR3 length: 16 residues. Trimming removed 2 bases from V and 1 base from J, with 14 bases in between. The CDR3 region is CASSLRAGDLQETQYF. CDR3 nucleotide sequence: TGTGCCAGCAGCTTACGAGCAGGCGACCTCCAAGAGACCCAGTACTTC. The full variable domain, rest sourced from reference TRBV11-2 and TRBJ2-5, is EAGVAQSPRYKIIEKRQSVAFWCNPISGHATLYWYQQILGQGPKLLIQFQNNGVVDDSQLPKDRFSAERLKGVDSTLKIQPAKLEDSAVYLCASSLRAGDLQETQYFGPGTRLLVL.

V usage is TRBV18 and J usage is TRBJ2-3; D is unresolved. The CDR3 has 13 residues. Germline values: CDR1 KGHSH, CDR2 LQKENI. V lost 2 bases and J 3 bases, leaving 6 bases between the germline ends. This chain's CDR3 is CASSPRETDTQYF. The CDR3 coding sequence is TGTGCCAGCTCACCAAGGGAAACAGATACGCAGTATTTT.

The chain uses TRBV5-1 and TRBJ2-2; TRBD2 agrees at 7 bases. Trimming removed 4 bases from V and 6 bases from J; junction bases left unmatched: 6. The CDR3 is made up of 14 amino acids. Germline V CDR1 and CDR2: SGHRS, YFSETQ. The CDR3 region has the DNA TGCGCCAGCAGCCTAAGACGGGGGGCCGGGGAGCTGTTTTTT. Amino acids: CASSLRRGAGELFF. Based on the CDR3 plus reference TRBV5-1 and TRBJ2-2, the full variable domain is KAGVTQTPRYLIKTRGQQVTLSCSPISGHRSVSWYQQTPGQGLQFLFEYFSETQRNKGNFPGRFSGRQFSNSRSEMNVSTLELGDSALYLCASSLRRGAGELFFGEGSRLTVL.

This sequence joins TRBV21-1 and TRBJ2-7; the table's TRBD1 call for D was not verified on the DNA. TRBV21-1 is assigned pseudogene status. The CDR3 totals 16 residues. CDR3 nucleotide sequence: TGTGCCAGCAGCAAAGTTTTATCCGGGACAACCTACGAGCAGTACTTC. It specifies CASSKVLSGTTYEQYF.

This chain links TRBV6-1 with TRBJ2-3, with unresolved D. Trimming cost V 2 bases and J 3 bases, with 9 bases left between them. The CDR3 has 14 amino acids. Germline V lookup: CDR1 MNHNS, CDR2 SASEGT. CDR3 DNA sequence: TGTGCCAGCAGTGAACGGTACAAGACAGATACGCAGTATTTT. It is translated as CASSERYKTDTQYF.

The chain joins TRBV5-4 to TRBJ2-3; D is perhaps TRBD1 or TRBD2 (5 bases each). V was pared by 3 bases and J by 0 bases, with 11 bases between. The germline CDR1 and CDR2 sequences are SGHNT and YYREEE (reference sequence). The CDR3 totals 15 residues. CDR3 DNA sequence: TGTGCCAGCAGCTGGGGGTCCTCCAGCACAGATACGCAGTATTTT. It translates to CASSWGSSSTDTQYF.

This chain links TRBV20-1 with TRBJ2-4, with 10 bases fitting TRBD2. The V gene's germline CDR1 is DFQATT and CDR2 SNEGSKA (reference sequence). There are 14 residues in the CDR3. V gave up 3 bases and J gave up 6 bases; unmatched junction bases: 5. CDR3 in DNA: TGCAGTGCTAGTGAGCCTAGCGGGAGAAACATTCAGTACTTC. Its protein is CSASEPSGRNIQYF.

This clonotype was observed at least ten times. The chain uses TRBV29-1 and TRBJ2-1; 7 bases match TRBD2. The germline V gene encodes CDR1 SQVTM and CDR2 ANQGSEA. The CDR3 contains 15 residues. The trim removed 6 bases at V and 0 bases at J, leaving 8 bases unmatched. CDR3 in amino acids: CSVASGLSSYNEQFF. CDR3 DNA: TGCAGCGTCGCTAGCGGTTTGAGCTCCTACAATGAGCAGTTCTTC.

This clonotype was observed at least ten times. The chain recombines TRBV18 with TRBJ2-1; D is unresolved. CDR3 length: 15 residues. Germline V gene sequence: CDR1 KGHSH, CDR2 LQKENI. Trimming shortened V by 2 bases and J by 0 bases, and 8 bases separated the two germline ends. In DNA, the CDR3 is TGTGCCAGCTCACCATTGAGGTACTCCTACAATGAGCAGTTCTTC. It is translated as CASSPLRYSYNEQFF.

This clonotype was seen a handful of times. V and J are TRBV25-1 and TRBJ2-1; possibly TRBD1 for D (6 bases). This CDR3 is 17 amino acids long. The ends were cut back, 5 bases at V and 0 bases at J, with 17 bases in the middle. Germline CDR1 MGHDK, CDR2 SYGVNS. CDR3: CASSQTDRFSSYNEQFF. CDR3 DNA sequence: TGTGCCAGCAGTCAAACCGACAGGTTTAGCTCCTACAATGAGCAGTTCTTC.

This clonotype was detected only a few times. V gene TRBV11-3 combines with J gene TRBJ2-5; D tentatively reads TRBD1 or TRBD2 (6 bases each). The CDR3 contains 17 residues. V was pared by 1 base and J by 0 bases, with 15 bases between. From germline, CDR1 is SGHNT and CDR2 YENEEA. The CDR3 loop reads CASSLGSRGRNQETQYF. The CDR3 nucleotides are TGTGCCAGCAGCTTAGGTAGCCGGGGGCGAAACCAAGAGACCCAGTACTTC.

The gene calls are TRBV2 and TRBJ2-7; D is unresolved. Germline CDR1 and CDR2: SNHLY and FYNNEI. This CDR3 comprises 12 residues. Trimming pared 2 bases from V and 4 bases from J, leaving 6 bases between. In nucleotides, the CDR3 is TGTGCCAGCAGTGAACCGATTTACGAGCAGTACTTC. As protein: CASSEPIYEQYF.

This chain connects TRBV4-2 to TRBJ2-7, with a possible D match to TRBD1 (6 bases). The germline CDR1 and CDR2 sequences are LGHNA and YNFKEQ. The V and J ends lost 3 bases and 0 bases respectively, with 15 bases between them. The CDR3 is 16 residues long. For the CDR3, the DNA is TGTGCCAGCAGCCAGGTATTGGGGACAAACTCCTACGAGCAGTACTTC. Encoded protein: CASSQVLGTNSYEQYF.

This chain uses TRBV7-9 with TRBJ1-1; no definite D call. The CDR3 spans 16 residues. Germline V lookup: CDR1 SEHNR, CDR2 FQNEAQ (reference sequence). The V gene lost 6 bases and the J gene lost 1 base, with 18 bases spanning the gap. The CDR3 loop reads CASRWWGEGKNTEAFF. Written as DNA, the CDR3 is TGTGCCAGCAGATGGTGGGGAGAAGGGAAGAACACTGAAGCTTTCTTT.

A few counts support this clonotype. CDR3 amino acids: CASSQAGGYYIYEQYF. CDR3 sequence (DNA): TGTGCCAGCAGCCAAGCCGGAGGCTACTACATATACGAGCAGTACTTC. The chain recombines TRBV3-1 with TRBJ2-7; D possibly corresponds to TRBD2 (5 bases). This CDR3 comprises 16 residues. Germline assignment: CDR1 LGHDT and CDR2 YNNKEL (reference sequence). Trimming shortened V by 1 base and J by 4 bases, and 17 bases separated the two germline ends.

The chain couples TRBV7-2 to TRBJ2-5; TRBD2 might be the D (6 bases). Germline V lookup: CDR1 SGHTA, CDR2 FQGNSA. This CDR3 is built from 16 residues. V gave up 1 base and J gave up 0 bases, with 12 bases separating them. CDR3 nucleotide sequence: TGTGCCAGCAGCTTAGGGGGTCGGGGGTACCAAGAGACCCAGTACTTC. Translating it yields CASSLGGRGYQETQYF.

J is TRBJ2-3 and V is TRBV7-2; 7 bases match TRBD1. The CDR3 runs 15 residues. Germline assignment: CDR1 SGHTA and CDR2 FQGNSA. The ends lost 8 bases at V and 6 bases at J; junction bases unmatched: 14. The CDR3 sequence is CASRTDVLQGDTQYF. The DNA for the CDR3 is TGTGCCAGCCGCACGGACGTATTACAGGGGGATACGCAGTATTTT.

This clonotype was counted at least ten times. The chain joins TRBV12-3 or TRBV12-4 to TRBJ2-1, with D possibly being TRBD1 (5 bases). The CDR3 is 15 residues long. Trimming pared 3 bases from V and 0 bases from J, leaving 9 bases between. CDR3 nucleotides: TGTGCCAGCAGTTTCGTGACAGCCTCCTACAATGAGCAGTTCTTC. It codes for CASSFVTASYNEQFF.

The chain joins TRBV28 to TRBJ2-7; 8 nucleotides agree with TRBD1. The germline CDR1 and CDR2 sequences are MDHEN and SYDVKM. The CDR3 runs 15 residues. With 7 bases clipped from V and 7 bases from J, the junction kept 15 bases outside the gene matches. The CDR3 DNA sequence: TGTGCCAGCACCCCGCCCAGGCAGGGGGCGACTGAGCAGTACTTC. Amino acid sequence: CASTPPRQGATEQYF.